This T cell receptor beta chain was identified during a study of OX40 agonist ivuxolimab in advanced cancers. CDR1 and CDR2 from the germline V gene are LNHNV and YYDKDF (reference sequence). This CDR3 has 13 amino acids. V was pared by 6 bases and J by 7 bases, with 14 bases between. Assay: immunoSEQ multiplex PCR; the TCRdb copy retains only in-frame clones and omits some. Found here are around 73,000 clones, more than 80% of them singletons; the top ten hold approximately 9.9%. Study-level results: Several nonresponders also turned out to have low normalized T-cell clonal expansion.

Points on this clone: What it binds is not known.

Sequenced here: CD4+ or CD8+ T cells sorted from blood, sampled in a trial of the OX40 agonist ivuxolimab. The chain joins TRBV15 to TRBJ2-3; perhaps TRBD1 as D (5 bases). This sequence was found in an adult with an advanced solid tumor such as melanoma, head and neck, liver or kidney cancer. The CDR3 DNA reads TGTGCCACCAGAGACCAGGGCCTAAATACGCAGTATTTT. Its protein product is CATRDQGLNTQYF.